This entry describes one T cell receptor (beta chain). This sample was taken from a study of identical twins. The V gene's germline CDR1 is MNHNS and CDR2 SASEGT. This CDR3 region has 14 residues. Trimming took 5 bases from V and 7 from J, leaving 15 bases between them. One entry per CDR3 protein results from TCRdb running MiXCR on the 5' RACE reads. The table records about 690,000 distinct CDR3 sequences, 5.5% to 7.5% of them present only once. This TCR came from a man in his late teens or twenties in good health. V usage is TRBV6-1 and J usage is TRBJ2-1; TRBD1 might be the D (5 bases). Specimen: naive T cells sorted from blood. The DNA of the CDR3 is TGTGCCAGCAGTCCGCCACGGACATCAAATGAGCAGTTCTTC. This gives the protein CASSPPRTSNEQFF.